The 20 T cell receptor beta chains below come from one sample, sequenced in a study of shared clonotypes between healthy human individuals (dated by TCRdb to between 2020 and 2021). Libraries were prepared through the immunoSEQ multiplex PCR assay. Sourced from immuneACCESS, this table was stored by TCRdb with only in-frame sequences that have V and J called. A share of the clones is absent; for the studies checked, an unresolved V gene accounts for under half, and the remainder has no known explanation. The sample has approximately 740,000 clones on record, roughly 70% of them singletons. Under 2% of the sample is held by the ten biggest clonotypes. The sample was memory CD4+ T cells sorted from blood. The meaning of the sample's cell subset or site label: CD45RA-negative fraction. Receptors were obtained from a woman aged 25-40 years in good health.

V is TRBV6-6 and J is TRBJ1-4; D remains ambiguous. CDR1 MNHNY and CDR2 SVGAGI come from the germline V gene (reference sequence). The length of the CDR3 is 12 residues. The V end was cut by 5 bases, the J end by 5 bases, with 6 bases between. The chain's CDR3 is CASSKTNEKLFF. The CDR3 DNA is TGTGCCAGCAGTAAAACCAATGAAAAACTGTTTTTT.

The count of this clone is one. Different DNA sequences within this sample yield the same CDR3. The rearrangement links TRBV28 to TRBJ2-5; D is unclear. The CDR3 spans 14 residues. CDR1 and CDR2 from the germline V gene are MDHEN and SYDVKM. The V and J ends lost 3 bases and 2 bases respectively, with 10 bases between them. CDR3 sequence (DNA): TGTGCCAGCAGTTTCCGGAGCCCTCAAGAGACCCAGTACTTC. Its translation is CASSFRSPQETQYF.

The V call is TRBV2, the J call TRBJ2-1, with a weak D call TRBD2 (5 bases). Germline V CDR1 and CDR2: SNHLY, FYNNEI. V gave up 7 bases and J gave up 2 bases, with 9 bases separating them. The CDR3 is 13 amino acids. CDR3 nucleotide sequence: TGTGCCAGCATTCCAGCGGCCTACAATGAGCAGTTCTTC. It yields the protein CASIPAAYNEQFF.

Here the CDR3 DNA reads TGTGCCAGCAGCCACCTTCGGGGCACAGATACGCAGTATTTT. Protein product: CASSHLRGTDTQYF. The chain couples TRBV7-8 to TRBJ2-3; D call uncertain. The germline CDR1 and CDR2 sequences are SGHVS and FQNEAQ. The V gene lost 5 bases and the J gene lost 1 base, with 10 bases spanning the gap. CDR3 size: 14 residues.

The J gene is TRBJ1-4, the V gene TRBV18, with D uncertain. Germline V gives CDR1 KGHSH, CDR2 LQKENI. Trimming removed 5 bases from V and 8 bases from J, with 12 bases in between. The CDR3 runs 13 residues. The chain's CDR3 is CASSTLGWEKLFF. DNA of the CDR3: TGTGCCAGCTCAACGTTGGGATGGGAAAAACTGTTTTTT.

The chain is built from TRBV5-1 and TRBJ2-7; the match to TRBD2 covers 11 bases. The CDR3 extends over 15 amino acids. Trimming took 4 bases from V and 4 from J; bases not matched to a gene: 7. The germline V gene encodes CDR1 SGHRS and CDR2 YFSETQ. CDR3: CASSSTSGSFYEQYF. The DNA for the CDR3 is TGCGCCAGCAGCAGTACTAGCGGGAGTTTTTACGAGCAGTACTTC. Looking up the rest from reference TRBV5-1 and TRBJ2-7 gives the full variable domain: KAGVTQTPRYLIKTRGQQVTLSCSPISGHRSVSWYQQTPGQGLQFLFEYFSETQRNKGNFPGRFSGRQFSNSRSEMNVSTLELGDSALYLCASSSTSGSFYEQYFGPGTRLTVT.

The chain links TRBV15 to TRBJ1-2, with 8 bases lining up with TRBD1. CDR1 and CDR2 (germline): LNHNV, YYDKDF (reference sequence). The CDR3 sequence is 15 residues long. Trimming removed 1 base from V and 3 bases from J; junction bases left unmatched: 4. CDR3 coding DNA: TGTGCCACCAGCAGAGGCGCAGGGGGCGACTATGGCTACACCTTC. Translating it yields CATSRGAGGDYGYTF. Combining the CDR3 with reference TRBV15 and TRBJ1-2 gives the whole variable domain DAMVIQNPRYQVTQFGKPVTLSCSQTLNHNVMYWYQQKSSQAPKLLFHYYDKDFNNEADTPDNFQSRRPNTSFCFLDIRSPGLGDTAMYLCATSRGAGGDYGYTFGSGTRLTVV.

The V gene is TRBV5-1, the J gene TRBJ2-3; 8 bases align to TRBD2. Germline CDR1 is SGHRS and CDR2 is YFSETQ. The J segment lost 2 bases and the V segment lost 6 bases, leaving 5 bases of the junction unmatched. The CDR3 loop spans 14 amino acids. CDR3 sequence (DNA): TGCGCCAGCACGAGCGGGAGAATCACAGATACGCAGTATTTT. Protein sequence: CASTSGRITDTQYF.

The CDR3 coding sequence is TGTGCCAGCAGCCTGATCGGGACAAGCACGAACACCGGGGAGCTGTTTTTT. This sequence encodes CASSLIGTSTNTGELFF. The chain employs TRBV14 and TRBJ2-2; a weak D match, TRBD1 (6 bases). Trimming stripped 4 bases from V and 0 bases from J, with 15 bases between. The V gene's germline CDR1 is SGHDN and CDR2 FVKESK. The CDR3 is 17 residues long.

In its sample, this clone was seen a few times. The sample holds other DNA sequences that translate to the same CDR3. The rearrangement uses TRBV20-1 and TRBJ1-5; D unresolved. Germline V gene lookup returns CDR1 DFQATT and CDR2 SNEGSKA (reference sequence). The CDR3 has 11 residues. The V and J ends lost 0 bases and 4 bases respectively, with 1 base between them. The CDR3 bases are TGCAGTGCTAGAGATAATCAGCCCCAGCATTTT. Translated: CSARDNQPQHF.

This clone was recorded only once. The chain carries TRBV28 and TRBJ1-5; the match to TRBD1 covers 7 bases. The V and J ends lost 2 bases and 9 bases, in that order; junction bases with no gene match: 10. This CDR3 region has 15 residues. From germline, CDR1 is MDHEN and CDR2 SYDVKM. CDR3 residues: CASSLPPTGFGPQHF. CDR3 sequence (DNA): TGTGCCAGCAGTTTACCTCCGACAGGGTTTGGGCCCCAGCATTTT.

The chain combines TRBV5-1 with TRBJ2-7; 10 bases fit TRBD2. With 0 bases clipped from V and 6 bases from J, the junction kept 9 bases outside the gene matches. The CDR3 extends over 16 amino acids. The germline V gene encodes CDR1 SGHRS and CDR2 YFSETQ. CDR3 loop: CASSLGGAGGTSEQYF. DNA for the CDR3: TGCGCCAGCAGCTTGGGGGGAGCGGGAGGGACTAGCGAGCAGTACTTC.

The chain joins TRBV5-6 to TRBJ2-7, with no clear D. The V and J ends lost 3 bases and 4 bases respectively, with 23 bases between them. The CDR3 extends over 17 amino acids. Germline values: CDR1 SGHDT, CDR2 YYEEEE. The CDR3, as DNA: TGTGCCAGCAGCTCCACAAAATTTCTAAAAGGGTCTTACGAGCAGTACTTC. Its protein is CASSSTKFLKGSYEQYF.

J is TRBJ2-5 and V is TRBV15; D gene uncertain. The CDR3 has 14 residues. The germline V gene has CDR1 LNHNV and CDR2 YYDKDF (reference sequence). The V and J ends lost 1 base and 4 bases respectively, with 10 bases between them. Here the CDR3 DNA reads TGTGCCACCAGCAGAGGAGGATCTTTAGAGACCCAGTACTTC. It codes for CATSRGGSLETQYF.

The rearrangement joins TRBV5-1 to TRBJ1-2; D gene unclear. Germline V gene sequence: CDR1 SGHRS, CDR2 YFSETQ. Between the trimmed V and J ends, which lost 2 bases and 0 bases, there was a span of 8 bases. This CDR3 region has 14 residues. Written as DNA, the CDR3 is TGCGCCAGCAGCTTAGACATTTCTAACTATGGCTACACCTTC. Its translation: CASSLDISNYGYTF.

To note about this clone: This may come from a read error, since a much larger clone is one base off. The rearrangement joins TRBV7-9 to TRBJ2-3; D is unresolved. V shed 4 bases and J shed 2 bases, with 7 bases lying between them. CDR1 and CDR2 from the germline V gene are SEHNR and FQNEAQ (reference sequence). The CDR3 loop spans 13 amino acids. The CDR3, as DNA: TGTGCCAGCAGCTCCCCAAACACAGATACGCAGTATTTT. Translated: CASSSPNTDTQYF.

This clone was counted a few times. The rearrangement links TRBV19 to TRBJ2-1; unclear D gene. Germline-derived CDR1 and CDR2 are LNHDA and SQIVND (reference sequence). V was trimmed by 7 bases and J by 15 bases, leaving 16 bases between them. There are 11 residues in the CDR3. The CDR3 region is CASKDKRGLFF. The CDR3 coding sequence is TGTGCCAGTAAGGATAAGCGCGGCCTGTTCTTC.

The genes are TRBV11-2 and TRBJ1-3; D not resolved. The V gene's germline CDR1 is SGHAT and CDR2 FQNNGV. This CDR3 spans 16 amino acids. Trimming shortened V by 7 bases and J by 0 bases, and 16 bases separated the two germline ends. The CDR3 sequence is CASTPRGRNSGNTIYF. In DNA form, the CDR3 reads TGTGCCAGCACTCCCAGAGGACGGAACTCTGGAAACACCATATATTTT.

The chain is built from TRBV5-6 and TRBJ2-7, with 11 positions matching TRBD2. This CDR3 has 15 residues. Germline loops: CDR1 SGHDT, CDR2 YYEEEE. J gave up 3 bases and V 5 bases, and 7 bases lay outside the gene matches. Written as DNA, the CDR3 is TGTGCCAGCAGAGAGGGACTAGCGGATCACTACGAGCAGTACTTC. It specifies CASREGLADHYEQYF.

The chain combines TRBV30 with TRBJ2-7; 9 bases agree with TRBD1. Losses at the gene ends were 3 bases for V and 4 bases for J; bases not matched to a gene: 7. Germline CDR1 is GTSNPN and CDR2 is SVGIG (reference sequence). This CDR3 is 14 amino acids long. CDR3 region: CAWSQGQGGYEQYF. The CDR3 bases are TGTGCCTGGAGCCAGGGACAGGGAGGTTACGAGCAGTACTTC.